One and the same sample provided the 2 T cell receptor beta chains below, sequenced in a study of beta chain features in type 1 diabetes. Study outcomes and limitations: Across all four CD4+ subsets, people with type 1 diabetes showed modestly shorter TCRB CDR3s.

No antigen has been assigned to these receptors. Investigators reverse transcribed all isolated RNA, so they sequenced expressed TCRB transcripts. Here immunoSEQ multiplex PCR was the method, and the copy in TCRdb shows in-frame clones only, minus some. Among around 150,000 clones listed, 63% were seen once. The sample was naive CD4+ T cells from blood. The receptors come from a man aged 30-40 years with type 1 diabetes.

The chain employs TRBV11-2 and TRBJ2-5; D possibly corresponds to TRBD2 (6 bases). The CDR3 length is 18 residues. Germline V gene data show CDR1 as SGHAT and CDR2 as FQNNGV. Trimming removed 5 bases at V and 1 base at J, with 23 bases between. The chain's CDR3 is CASSPHRAGGAIQETQYF. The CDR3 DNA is TGTGCCAGCAGCCCCCATAGGGCAGGAGGGGCTATCCAAGAGACCCAGTACTTC. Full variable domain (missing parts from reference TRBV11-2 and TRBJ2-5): EAGVAQSPRYKIIEKRQSVAFWCNPISGHATLYWYQQILGQGPKLLIQFQNNGVVDDSQLPKDRFSAERLKGVDSTLKIQPAKLEDSAVYLCASSPHRAGGAIQETQYFGPGTRLLVL.

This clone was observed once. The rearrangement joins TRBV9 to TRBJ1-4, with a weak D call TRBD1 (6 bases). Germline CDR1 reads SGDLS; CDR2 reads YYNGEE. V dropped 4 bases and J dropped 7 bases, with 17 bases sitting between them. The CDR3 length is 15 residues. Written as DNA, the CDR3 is TGTGCCAGCAGCCAGTCCGCAGGGGATGTTGAAAAACTGTTTTTT. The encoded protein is CASSQSAGDVEKLFF.